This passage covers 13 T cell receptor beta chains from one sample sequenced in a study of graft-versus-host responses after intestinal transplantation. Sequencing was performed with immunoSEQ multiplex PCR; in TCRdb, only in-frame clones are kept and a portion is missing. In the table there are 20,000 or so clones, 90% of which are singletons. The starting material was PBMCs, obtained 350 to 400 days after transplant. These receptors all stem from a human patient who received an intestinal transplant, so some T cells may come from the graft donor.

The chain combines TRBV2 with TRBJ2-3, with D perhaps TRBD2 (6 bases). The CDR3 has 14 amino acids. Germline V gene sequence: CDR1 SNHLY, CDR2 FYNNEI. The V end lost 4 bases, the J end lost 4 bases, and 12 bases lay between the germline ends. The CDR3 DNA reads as TGTGCCAGCAGTGGACGGAGGGACTCAGATACGCAGTATTTT. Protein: CASSGRRDSDTQYF.

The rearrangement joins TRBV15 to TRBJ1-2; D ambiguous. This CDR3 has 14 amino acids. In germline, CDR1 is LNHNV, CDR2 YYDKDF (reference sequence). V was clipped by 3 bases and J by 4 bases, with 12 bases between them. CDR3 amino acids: CATSRVSDGYGYTF. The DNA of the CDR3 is TGTGCCACCAGCAGGGTTTCGGACGGCTATGGCTACACCTTC.

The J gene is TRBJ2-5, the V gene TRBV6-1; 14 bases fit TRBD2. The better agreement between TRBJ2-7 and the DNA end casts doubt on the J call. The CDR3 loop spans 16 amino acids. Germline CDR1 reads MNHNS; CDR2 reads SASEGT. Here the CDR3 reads CASSEATSGGAYEQYF. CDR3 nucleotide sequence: TGTGCCAGCAGTGAAGCGACTAGCGGGGGGGCCTACGAGCAGTACTTC.

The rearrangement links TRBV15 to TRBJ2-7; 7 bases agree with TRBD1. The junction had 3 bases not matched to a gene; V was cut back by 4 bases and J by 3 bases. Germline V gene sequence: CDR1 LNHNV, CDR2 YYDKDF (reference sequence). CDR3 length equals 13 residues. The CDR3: CATSMGTVYEQYF. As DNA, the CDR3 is TGTGCCACCAGCATGGGGACAGTCTACGAGCAGTACTTC.

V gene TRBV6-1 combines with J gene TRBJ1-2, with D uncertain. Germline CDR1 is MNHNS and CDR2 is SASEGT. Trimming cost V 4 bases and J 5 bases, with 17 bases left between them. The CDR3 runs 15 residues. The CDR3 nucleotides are TGTGCCAGCAGTGCGGGGAGTGGAATAGGATATGGCTACACCTTC. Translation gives CASSAGSGIGYGYTF.

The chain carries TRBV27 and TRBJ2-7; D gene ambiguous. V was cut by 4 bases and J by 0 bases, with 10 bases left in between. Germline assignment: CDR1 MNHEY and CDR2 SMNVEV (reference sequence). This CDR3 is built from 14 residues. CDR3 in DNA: TGTGCCAGCAGTTCCACGGAGTACTCCTACGAGCAGTACTTC. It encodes CASSSTEYSYEQYF.

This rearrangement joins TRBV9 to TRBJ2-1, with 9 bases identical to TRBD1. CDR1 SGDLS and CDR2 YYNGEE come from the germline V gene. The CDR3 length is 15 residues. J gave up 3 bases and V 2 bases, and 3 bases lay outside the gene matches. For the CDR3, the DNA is TGTGCCAGCAGCGTCCGGACAGGGGTCTACAATGAGCAGTTCTTC. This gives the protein CASSVRTGVYNEQFF.

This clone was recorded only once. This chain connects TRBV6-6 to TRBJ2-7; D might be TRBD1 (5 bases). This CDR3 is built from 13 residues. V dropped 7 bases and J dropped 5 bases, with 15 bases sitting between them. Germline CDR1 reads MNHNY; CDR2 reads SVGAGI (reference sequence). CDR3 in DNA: TGTGCCAGCACCAATTCCCCCAGGGACGAGCAGTACTTC. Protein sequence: CASTNSPRDEQYF.

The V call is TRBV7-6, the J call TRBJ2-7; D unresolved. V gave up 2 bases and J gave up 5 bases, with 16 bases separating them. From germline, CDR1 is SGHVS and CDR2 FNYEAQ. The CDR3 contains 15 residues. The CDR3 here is CASSLFSNPVDEQYF. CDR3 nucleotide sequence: TGTGCCAGCAGCTTATTCTCTAACCCGGTAGACGAGCAGTACTTC.

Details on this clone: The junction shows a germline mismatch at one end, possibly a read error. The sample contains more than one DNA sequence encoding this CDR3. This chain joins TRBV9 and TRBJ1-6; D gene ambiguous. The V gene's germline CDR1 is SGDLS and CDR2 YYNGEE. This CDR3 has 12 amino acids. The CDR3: CASSDSRSPLHF. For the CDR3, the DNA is TGTGCCAGCAGCGACAGTCGTTCACCCCTCCATTTT.

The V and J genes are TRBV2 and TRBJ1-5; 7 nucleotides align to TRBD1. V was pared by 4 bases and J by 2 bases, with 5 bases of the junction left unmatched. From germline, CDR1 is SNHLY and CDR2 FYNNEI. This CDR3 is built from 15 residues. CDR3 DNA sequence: TGTGCCAGCAGTGGGGGAGGGGGCCGCAATCAGCCCCAGCATTTT. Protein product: CASSGGGGRNQPQHF.

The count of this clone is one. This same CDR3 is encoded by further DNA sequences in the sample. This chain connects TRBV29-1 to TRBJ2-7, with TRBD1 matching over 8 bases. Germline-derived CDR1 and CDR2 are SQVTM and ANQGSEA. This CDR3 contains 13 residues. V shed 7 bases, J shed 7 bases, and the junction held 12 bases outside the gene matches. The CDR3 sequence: CSAWGQGAGEQYF. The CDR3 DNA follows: TGCAGCGCCTGGGGGCAGGGGGCGGGAGAGCAGTACTTC.

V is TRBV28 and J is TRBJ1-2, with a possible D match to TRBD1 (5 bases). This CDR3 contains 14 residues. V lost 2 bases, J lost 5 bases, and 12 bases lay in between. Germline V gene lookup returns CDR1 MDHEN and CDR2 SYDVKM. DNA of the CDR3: TGTGCCAGCAGTTTAGTCAGGGTGATTTATGGCTACACCTTC. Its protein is CASSLVRVIYGYTF.